This TCR beta chain was observed in a study of regulatory T cells in long-lasting Graves disease. For TCR beta, libraries came from iRepertoire HTBI primers and Arm-PCR of CDR3 regions. TCRdb re-analysed the multiplex PCR reads in MiXCR, keeping a single row per CDR3 protein. The sample records around 460,000 distinct CDR3 sequences, roughly 23% being singletons. This sample's time point: persistent/refractory GD, antithyroid drugs over 5 years with positive TRAb. PBMC RNA served as the TCR library source. With regard to this clonotype: As yet, its antigen is unknown.

Study-level results: The TCR repertoire of persistent Graves' patients was less diverse than that of newly diagnosed ones.

Trimming removed 6 bases at V and 0 bases at J, with 13 bases between. Germline lookup yields CDR1 DFQATT and CDR2 SNEGSKA (reference sequence). The CDR3 length is 14 residues. The material sequenced was peripheral blood mononuclear cells (PBMCs), taken when the disease was refractory, from a patient treated with antithyroid drugs. This clonotype originated in a female donor with Graves disease. The gene calls are TRBV20-1 and TRBJ2-3; D is uncertain. CDR3 DNA sequence: TGCAGTGCCCCGGCTTACGTCAGCACAGATACGCAGTATTTT. Translating it yields CSAPAYVSTDTQYF.